Following are 13 T cell receptor beta chains from one sample sequenced in a study of T cells in Graves' hyperthyroidism and ophthalmopathy. RNA transcripts served as the template for amplifying TCR beta CDR3 regions. First-round RT-PCR targeting the TCR CDR3 was performed with the HTBI primer set. MiXCR was run by TCRdb on the multiplex PCR reads, yielding one entry per CDR3 protein. Of a few hundred thousand distinct CDR3 sequences in the sample, about 13% are singletons; the top ten hold roughly 4.8%. The sample was blood. These receptors were taken from a woman between 18 and 29 years old with Graves' hyperthyroidism.

This clonotype was recorded at least ten times. The rearrangement links TRBV7-2 to TRBJ1-2, with a possible D match to TRBD1 (6 bases). Germline V lookup: CDR1 SGHTA, CDR2 FQGNSA. Trimming shortened V by 4 bases and J by 5 bases, and 11 bases separated the two germline ends. The CDR3 covers 13 residues. CDR3 amino acids: CASSSEQGYGYTF. In DNA, the CDR3 is TGTGCCAGCAGCTCGGAACAGGGATATGGCTACACCTTC.

A word on this clonotype: A junction boundary mismatches the germline segment, possibly from a read error. This chain uses TRBV6-2 or TRBV6-3 with TRBJ2-7; D is unresolved. The CDR3 contains 14 residues. Germline V gives CDR1 MNHEY, CDR2 SVGEGT. CDR3 residues: CVSSYDPGYYEQYF. The DNA for the CDR3 is TGTGTCAGCAGTTACGACCCAGGATACTACGAGCAGTACTTC.

The rearrangement links TRBV7-9 to TRBJ2-1; D is perhaps TRBD1 (6 bases). There are 14 residues in the CDR3. CDR1 is SEHNR and CDR2 is FQNEAQ in the germline V gene (reference sequence). V was cut by 0 bases and J by 9 bases, with 12 bases left in between. This chain's CDR3 is CASSLAGASIEQFF. In DNA, the CDR3 is TGTGCCAGCAGCTTAGCGGGGGCCTCTATTGAGCAGTTCTTC.

This clonotype was seen at least ten times. V and J are TRBV20-1 and TRBJ2-7; D tentatively reads TRBD1 or TRBD2 (6 bases each). The length of the CDR3 is 13 residues. Trimming stripped 8 bases from V and 4 bases from J, with 18 bases between. Germline CDR1 and CDR2: DFQATT and SNEGSKA (reference sequence). CDR3 nucleotides: TGCAGTCTCTCCGGGGGCGCGGGATACGAGCAGTACTTC. Amino acid sequence: CSLSGGAGYEQYF.

DNA for the CDR3: TGTGCCAGCAGCGTAGGGTCTAGCGGTTACAATGAGCAGTTCTTC. Translating it yields CASSVGSSGYNEQFF. The chain links TRBV9 to TRBJ2-1, with 7 bases aligning to TRBD2. V dropped 0 bases and J dropped 4; count of bases not matched to a gene: 4. The CDR3 is 15 amino acids. Germline-derived CDR1 and CDR2 are SGDLS and YYNGEE.

This chain uses TRBV20-1 with TRBJ1-5, with 12 bases that match TRBD1. The CDR3 has 16 amino acids. V was clipped by 0 bases and J by 7 bases; unmatched bases: 7. Germline values: CDR1 DFQATT, CDR2 SNEGSKA (reference sequence). The CDR3, as DNA: TGCAGTGCTAGAGACCGGGACAGGGGGCAACGACAGCCCCAGCATTTT. It encodes CSARDRDRGQRQPQHF.

Of note for this clonotype: A much larger clonotype is one base distant, so this may be a read error. The chain recombines TRBV30 with TRBJ1-1, with D unclear. This CDR3 spans 13 amino acids. The V and J ends lost 2 bases and 5 bases respectively, with 12 bases between them. Germline V gene data show CDR1 as GTSNPN and CDR2 as SVGIG (reference sequence). The CDR3 DNA is TGTGCCTGGAGTCCACAGTGGAGGACTGAAGCTTTCTTT. It encodes CAWSPQWRTEAFF.

Of note for this clonotype: With a much larger clone just one base away, this may be a read error. The chain combines TRBV28 with TRBJ1-4; TRBD1 might be the D (6 bases). CDR3 length equals 16 residues. CDR1 and CDR2 from the germline V gene are MDHEN and SYDVKM. The CDR3 DNA follows: TGTGCCAGCAGTAGTCAACAGGGTCCAACTAATGAAAAACTGTCTTTT. Translated, it gives CASSSQQGPTNEKLSF. The whole variable domain, filled in from reference TRBV28 and TRBJ1-4, reads DVKVTQSSRYLVKRTGEKVFLECVQDMDHENMFWYRQDPGLGLRLIYFSYDVKMKEKGDIPEGYSVSREKKERFSLILESASTNQTSMYLCASSSQQGPTNEKLSFGSGTQLSVL.

The V gene is TRBV5-6, the J gene TRBJ2-2; possibly TRBD1 for D (5 bases). V was cut by 4 bases and J by 7 bases, with 17 bases left in between. Germline V lookup: CDR1 SGHDT, CDR2 YYEEEE. This CDR3 has 15 residues. The CDR3: CASSGSFLGHGELFF. The CDR3 DNA follows: TGTGCCAGCAGCGGGTCCTTCCTGGGGCACGGGGAGCTGTTTTTT.

The CDR3 DNA reads TGTGCCAGCAGGACTACAGGGGGTGGGGCGAACACTGAAGCTTTCTTT. As protein: CASRTTGGGANTEAFF. The V gene is TRBV27, the J gene TRBJ1-1; 8 bases fit TRBD1. J lost 1 base, V lost 6 bases, and 10 bases had no gene match. The CDR3 length is 16 residues. Per the germline V gene, CDR1 is MNHEY and CDR2 is SMNVEV (reference sequence).

The V and J genes are TRBV27 and TRBJ2-7, with D maybe TRBD2 (5 bases). Trimming stripped 5 bases from V and 1 base from J, with 9 bases between. This CDR3 has 13 residues. Germline CDR1 MNHEY, CDR2 SMNVEV (reference sequence). CDR3 nucleotides: TGTGCCAGCAGTAGCCGGAGGTCCTACGAGCAGTACTTC. Encoded protein: CASSSRRSYEQYF.

This clonotype was counted at least ten times. The V gene is TRBV7-2, the J gene TRBJ2-1; 9 positions agree with TRBD2. J gave up 0 bases and V 7 bases, and 4 bases lay outside the gene matches. Germline V gives CDR1 SGHTA, CDR2 FQGNSA. This CDR3 contains 15 residues. The CDR3 loop is CASIRSGSSYNEQFF. CDR3 DNA: TGTGCCAGCATCCGTAGCGGGAGCTCCTACAATGAGCAGTTCTTC.

CDR3 nucleotides: TGTGCCAGCAGGAAAACAGGGGGCGCGGTGTCCAGCTACACCTTC. Protein sequence: CASRKTGGAVSSYTF. This chain uses TRBV6-1 with TRBJ1-2; TRBD1 matches at 9 bases. CDR1 and CDR2 (germline): MNHNS, SASEGT. The junction had 14 bases not matched to a gene; V was cut back by 6 bases and J by 9 bases. The CDR3 extends over 15 amino acids.